One and the same sample provided the 7 T cell receptor beta chains below, sequenced in a study of graft-versus-host responses after intestinal transplantation. Profiling relied on immunoSEQ multiplex PCR, and the TCRdb table lists in-frame clones only, not all of them. The table has around 93,000 clones, under 95% seen once; the top ten hold 6%. For these TCRs, the target antigens are not known. The sequences come from unstimulated CD8+ T cells sorted from spleen or lymph node cells, collected before intestinal transplant. These receptors all come from a human donor who received an intestinal transplant.

The J gene is TRBJ2-1, the V gene TRBV9; D may match TRBD1 or TRBD2 (6 bases each). Looked up from germline, CDR1 is SGDLS and CDR2 is YYNGEE. Deletions cut 0 bases from V and 5 bases from J, with 12 bases between. The CDR3 extends over 15 amino acids. CDR3 sequence: CASSVGGGSNNEQFF. CDR3 in DNA: TGTGCCAGCAGCGTAGGAGGGGGGTCCAACAATGAGCAGTTCTTC.

This clone came up once. This chain joins TRBV13 and TRBJ2-1; D may be TRBD2 (5 bases). Germline CDR1 and CDR2: PRHDT and FYEKMQ (reference sequence). The CDR3 is made up of 13 amino acids. V was pared by 3 bases and J by 5 bases, with 8 bases between. CDR3 residues: CASSFGGHNEQFF. The CDR3 DNA is TGTGCCAGCAGCTTCGGAGGCCACAATGAGCAGTTCTTC.

This sequence joins TRBV7-6 and TRBJ1-1, with 8 bases aligning to TRBD1. V was clipped by 5 bases and J by 4 bases; unmatched bases: 3. The CDR3 spans 13 residues. Per germline, CDR1 SGHVS and CDR2 FNYEAQ. DNA of the CDR3: TGTGCCAGCAGCCTAGGGACAGGCACTGAAGCTTTCTTT. It codes for CASSLGTGTEAFF.

This clone has just one count. The chain uses TRBV7-2 and TRBJ2-1, with D tentatively TRBD2 (7 bases). The CDR3 consists of 18 residues. V was cut by 2 bases and J by 6 bases, with 23 bases left in between. Germline V CDR1 and CDR2: SGHTA, FQGNSA. Here the CDR3 reads CASSLRGREIIPVNEQFF. Here the CDR3 DNA reads TGTGCCAGCAGCTTACGGGGGCGGGAGATTATCCCCGTCAATGAGCAGTTCTTC.

V is TRBV5-5 and J is TRBJ1-1, with D hard to call. The CDR3 spans 12 residues. Germline lookup yields CDR1 SGHKS and CDR2 YYEKEE (reference sequence). V was shortened by 2 bases and J by 4 bases, with 6 bases between the two germline ends. In nucleotides, the CDR3 is TGTGCCAGCAGCTTAGGAGCCACTGAAGCTTTCTTT. It codes for CASSLGATEAFF.

The chain recombines TRBV2 with TRBJ1-5, with a tentative D call TRBD1 (6 bases). The V end lost 1 base, the J end lost 5 bases, and 12 bases lay between the germline ends. Germline loops: CDR1 SNHLY, CDR2 FYNNEI. The CDR3 length is 15 residues. CDR3 nucleotides: TGTGCCAGCAGTGAAGGTTGGGGGGCCGATCAGCCCCAGCATTTT. Residues: CASSEGWGADQPQHF.

This chain uses TRBV7-3 with TRBJ2-3; 9 bases map to TRBD2. The V and J ends lost 5 bases and 3 bases, in that order; junction bases with no gene match: 6. The CDR3 covers 15 residues. Germline V gives CDR1 SGHTA, CDR2 FQGTGA. The CDR3 sequence: CASSRSGGRTDTQYF. The DNA for the CDR3 is TGTGCCAGCAGCCGTAGCGGGGGCAGGACAGATACGCAGTATTTT. The variable domain in full, with the rest retrieved from reference TRBV7-3 and TRBJ2-3, is GAGVSQTPSNKVTEKGKYVELRCDPISGHTALYWYRQSLGQGPEFLIYFQGTGAADDSGLPNDRFFAVRPEGSVSTLKIQRTERGDSAVYLCASSRSGGRTDTQYFGPGTRLTVL.